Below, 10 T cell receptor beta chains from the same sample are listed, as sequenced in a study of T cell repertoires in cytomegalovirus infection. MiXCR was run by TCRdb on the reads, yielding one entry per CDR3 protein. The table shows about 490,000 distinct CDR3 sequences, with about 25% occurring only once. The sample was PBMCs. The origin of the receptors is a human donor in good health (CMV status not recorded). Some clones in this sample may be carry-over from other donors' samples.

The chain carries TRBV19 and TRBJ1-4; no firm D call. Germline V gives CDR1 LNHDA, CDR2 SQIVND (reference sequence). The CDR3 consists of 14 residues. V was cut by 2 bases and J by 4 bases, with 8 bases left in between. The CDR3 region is CASSIFGYNEKLFF. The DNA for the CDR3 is TGTGCCAGTAGTATATTCGGTTATAATGAAAAACTGTTTTTT.

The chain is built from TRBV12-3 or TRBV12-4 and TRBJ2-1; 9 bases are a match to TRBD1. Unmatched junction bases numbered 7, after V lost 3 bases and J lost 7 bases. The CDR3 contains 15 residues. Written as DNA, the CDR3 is TGTGCCAGCAGTTTCCCACAGGGGGCGAGAAATGAGCAGTTCTTC. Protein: CASSFPQGARNEQFF.

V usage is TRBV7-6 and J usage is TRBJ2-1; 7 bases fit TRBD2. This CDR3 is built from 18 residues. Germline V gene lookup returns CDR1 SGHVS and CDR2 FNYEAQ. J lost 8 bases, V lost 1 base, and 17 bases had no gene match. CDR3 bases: TGTGCCAGCAGCTTAGAGCAGCGGGGTTGGGCTAGCAACCATGAGCAGTTCTTC. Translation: CASSLEQRGWASNHEQFF. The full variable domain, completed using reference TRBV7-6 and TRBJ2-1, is GAGVSQSPRYKVTKRGQDVALRCDPISGHVSLYWYRQALGQGPEFLTYFNYEAQQDKSGLPNDRFSAERPEGSISTLTIQRTEQRDSAMYRCASSLEQRGWASNHEQFFGPGTRLTVL.

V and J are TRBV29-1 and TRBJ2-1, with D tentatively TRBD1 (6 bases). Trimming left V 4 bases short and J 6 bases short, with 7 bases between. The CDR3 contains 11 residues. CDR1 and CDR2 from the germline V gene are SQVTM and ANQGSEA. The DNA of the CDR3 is TGCAGCGTTGGACAGGTCAATGAGCAGTTCTTC. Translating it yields CSVGQVNEQFF.

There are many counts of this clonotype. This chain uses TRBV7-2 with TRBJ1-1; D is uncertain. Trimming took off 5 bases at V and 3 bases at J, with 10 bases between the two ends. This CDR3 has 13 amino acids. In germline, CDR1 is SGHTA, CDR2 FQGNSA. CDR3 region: CASSTAKDTEAFF. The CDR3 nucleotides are TGTGCCAGCAGCACAGCCAAGGACACTGAAGCTTTCTTT.

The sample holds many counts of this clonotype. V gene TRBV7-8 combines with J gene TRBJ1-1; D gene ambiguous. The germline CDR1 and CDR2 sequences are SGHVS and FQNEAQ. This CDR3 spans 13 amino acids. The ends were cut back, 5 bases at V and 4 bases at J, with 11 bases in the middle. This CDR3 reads CASSPVGVTEAFF. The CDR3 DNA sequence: TGTGCCAGCAGCCCCGTTGGGGTCACTGAAGCTTTCTTT.

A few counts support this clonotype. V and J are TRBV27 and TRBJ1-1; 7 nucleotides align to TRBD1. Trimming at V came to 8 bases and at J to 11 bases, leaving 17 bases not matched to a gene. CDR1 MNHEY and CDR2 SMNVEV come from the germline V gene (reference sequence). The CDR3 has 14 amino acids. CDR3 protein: CASSRSTGKVSAFF. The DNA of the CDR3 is TGTGCCAGCTCACGGTCGACAGGGAAGGTCTCTGCTTTCTTT.

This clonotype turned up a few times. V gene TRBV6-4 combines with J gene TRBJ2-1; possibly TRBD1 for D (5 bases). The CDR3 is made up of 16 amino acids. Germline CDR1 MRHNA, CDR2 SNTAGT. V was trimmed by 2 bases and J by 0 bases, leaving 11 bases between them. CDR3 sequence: CASSDRGLSSYNEQFF. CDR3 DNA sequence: TGTGCCAGCAGTGACAGGGGCCTAAGCTCCTACAATGAGCAGTTCTTC.

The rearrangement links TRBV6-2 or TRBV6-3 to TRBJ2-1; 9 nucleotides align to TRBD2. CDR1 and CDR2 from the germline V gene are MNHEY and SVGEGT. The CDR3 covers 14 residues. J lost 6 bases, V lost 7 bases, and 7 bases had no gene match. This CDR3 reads CASTVAGGGNEQFF. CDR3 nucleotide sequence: TGTGCCAGCACGGTGGCGGGGGGGGGCAATGAGCAGTTCTTC.

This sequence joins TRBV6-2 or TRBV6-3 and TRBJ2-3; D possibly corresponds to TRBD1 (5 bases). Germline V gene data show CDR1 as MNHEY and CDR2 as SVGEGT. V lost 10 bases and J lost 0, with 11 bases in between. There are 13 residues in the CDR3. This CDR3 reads CATKTESTDTQYF. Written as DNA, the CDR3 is TGTGCCACCAAGACAGAAAGCACAGATACGCAGTATTTT.